One and the same sample provided the 16 T cell receptor beta chains below, sequenced in a study of blood T cell repertoires in COVID-19. The repertoire was sequenced with immunoSEQ multiplex PCR; TCRdb's copy has only in-frame clones and lacks some. Among roughly 300,000 clones listed, 80% to 90% were seen once. The source material was PBMCs or T cells enriched from blood (not recorded which). Source of these receptors: a woman aged 40 to 50 with acute COVID-19.

The chain uses TRBV12-5 and TRBJ1-5; D not resolved. In germline, CDR1 is LGHNT, CDR2 FRNRAP. The CDR3 consists of 14 residues. Between the trimmed V and J ends, which lost 7 bases and 2 bases, there was a span of 12 bases. CDR3 amino acids: CASENAGGNQPQHF. The CDR3 nucleotides are TGTGCTAGTGAAAATGCGGGTGGCAATCAGCCCCAGCATTTT.

The V call is TRBV13, the J call TRBJ2-5, with 10 bases aligning to TRBD1. The length of the CDR3 is 15 residues. The germline CDR1 and CDR2 sequences are PRHDT and FYEKMQ (reference sequence). J was trimmed by 5 bases and V by 3 bases; bases with no gene match: 6. CDR3: CASSFDRGLRETQYF. The CDR3 coding sequence is TGTGCCAGCAGCTTCGACAGGGGGCTAAGGGAGACCCAGTACTTC. The full variable domain, its missing parts supplied by reference TRBV13 and TRBJ2-5, is AAGVIQSPRHLIKEKRETATLKCYPIPRHDTVYWYQQGPGQDPQFLISFYEKMQSDKGSIPDRFSAQQFSDYHSELNMSSLELGDSALYFCASSFDRGLRETQYFGPGTRLLVL.

V usage is TRBV7-9 and J usage is TRBJ1-1; 9 bases line up with TRBD1. Germline V gene sequence: CDR1 SEHNR, CDR2 FQNEAQ (reference sequence). The CDR3 is made up of 14 amino acids. The ends lost 5 bases at V and 2 bases at J; junction bases unmatched: 3. Here the CDR3 reads CASSGTGGNTEAFF. The CDR3 DNA is TGTGCCAGCAGCGGAACAGGGGGCAACACTGAAGCTTTCTTT. Full variable domain (rest looked up from reference TRBV7-9 and TRBJ1-1): DTGVSQNPRHKITKRGQNVTFRCDPISEHNRLYWYRQTLGQGPEFLTYFQNEAQLEKSRLLSDRFSAERPKGSFSTLEIQRTEQGDSAMYLCASSGTGGNTEAFFGQGTRLTVV.

This sequence joins TRBV6-5 and TRBJ1-4; a possible D gene is TRBD1 (6 bases). The CDR3 extends over 13 amino acids. Trimming left V 9 bases short and J 5 bases short, with 13 bases between. Per the germline V gene, CDR1 is MNHEY and CDR2 is SVGAGI. The CDR3 loop is CASTRGGNEKLFF. The DNA of the CDR3 is TGTGCCAGTACAAGGGGGGGGAATGAAAAACTGTTTTTT.

This clone has just a few counts. This chain links TRBV7-3 with TRBJ2-7; 9 nucleotides align to TRBD1. The CDR3 loop spans 14 amino acids. After removal of 5 bases from V and 5 bases from J, the junction contained 7 bases not matched to a gene. The germline V gene encodes CDR1 SGHTA and CDR2 FQGTGA. The DNA for the CDR3 is TGTGCCAGCAGCCCCGGGACAGGGAGTAACGAGCAGTACTTC. Protein: CASSPGTGSNEQYF. Complete variable domain (other parts from reference TRBV7-3 and TRBJ2-7): GAGVSQTPSNKVTEKGKYVELRCDPISGHTALYWYRQSLGQGPEFLIYFQGTGAADDSGLPNDRFFAVRPEGSVSTLKIQRTERGDSAVYLCASSPGTGSNEQYFGPGTRLTVT.

For the CDR3, the DNA is TGCAGTGCGAGTCTGGAAGGACTAGCGGGTTTCTCCTACAATGAGCAGTTCTTC. Translating gives CSASLEGLAGFSYNEQFF. V usage is TRBV20-1 and J usage is TRBJ2-1, with TRBD2 matching 11 bases. Germline loops: CDR1 DFQATT, CDR2 SNEGSKA (reference sequence). V was pared by 6 bases and J by 0 bases, with 13 bases of the junction left unmatched. CDR3 size: 18 residues.

This CDR3 reads CASSSQTGPLAKNIQYF. The DNA of the CDR3 is TGTGCCAGCAGCTCACAGACAGGGCCTCTAGCCAAAAACATTCAGTACTTC. The rearrangement joins TRBV11-2 to TRBJ2-4; 7 positions agree with TRBD1. J lost 0 bases, V lost 4 bases, and 9 bases had no gene match. From germline, CDR1 is SGHAT and CDR2 FQNNGV. This CDR3 is 17 amino acids long.

The count of this clone is one. The chain uses TRBV7-8 and TRBJ2-7; 9 positions match TRBD2. This CDR3 is built from 20 residues. With 2 bases clipped from V and 6 bases from J, the junction kept 23 bases outside the gene matches. CDR1 is SGHVS, CDR2 FQNEAQ, per germline. The CDR3, as DNA: TGTGCCAGCAGCTTAAGTTTCGAGGGTAGCGGGGGCCTCAGGACCCGCGAGCAGTACTTC. Amino acids: CASSLSFEGSGGLRTREQYF. The full variable domain, with the rest looked up from reference TRBV7-8 and TRBJ2-7, is GAGVSQSPRYKVAKRGQDVALRCDPISGHVSLFWYQQALGQGPEFLTYFQNEAQLDKSGLPSDRFFAERPEGSVSTLKIQRTQQEDSAVYLCASSLSFEGSGGLRTREQYFGPGTRLTVT.

This chain's CDR3 is CASRAAGYADEQFF. In nucleotides, the CDR3 is TGCGCCAGCAGGGCCGCGGGGTACGCGGATGAGCAGTTCTTC. This chain joins TRBV5-1 and TRBJ2-1, with D tentatively TRBD2 (6 bases). The CDR3 totals 14 residues. Germline V gene lookup returns CDR1 SGHRS and CDR2 YFSETQ. V lost 5 bases to trimming and J lost 8 bases, with 17 bases between them.

The chain combines TRBV3-1 (or the pseudogene TRBV3-2) with TRBJ1-2, with TRBD1 matching over 8 bases. The CDR3 loop spans 17 amino acids. Germline V CDR1 and CDR2: LGHDT, YNNKEL (reference sequence). The V segment lost 1 base and the J segment 6 bases; nucleotides outside the gene matches: 13. The CDR3 nucleotides read TGTGCCAGCAGCCAAGGGGGAGGACAGGGCTTGAGGGATGGCTACACCTTC. As protein: CASSQGGGQGLRDGYTF.

This chain's CDR3 is CASSLLQGVNYGYTF. CDR3 sequence (DNA): TGTGCCAGCAGCTTATTACAGGGTGTAAACTATGGCTACACCTTC. This chain joins TRBV5-6 and TRBJ1-2; possible D gene TRBD1, 6 bases. CDR1 is SGHDT and CDR2 is YYEEEE in the germline V gene. V was cut by 2 bases and J by 2 bases, with 13 bases left in between. The length of the CDR3 is 15 residues.

The V gene is TRBV28, the J gene TRBJ1-1; D perhaps matches TRBD1 (5 bases). The CDR3 length is 13 residues. CDR1 MDHEN and CDR2 SYDVKM come from the germline V gene. Trimming took 3 bases from V and 9 from J, leaving 14 bases between them. The CDR3 DNA reads as TGTGCCAGCAGTTTCGGGACTAGGGGTCAAGCTTTCTTT. Its translation is CASSFGTRGQAFF. The complete variable domain, with remaining parts taken from reference TRBV28 and TRBJ1-1, reads DVKVTQSSRYLVKRTGEKVFLECVQDMDHENMFWYRQDPGLGLRLIYFSYDVKMKEKGDIPEGYSVSREKKERFSLILESASTNQTSMYLCASSFGTRGQAFFGQGTRLTVV.

The chain has TRBV27 and TRBJ1-2; D uncertain. Germline loops: CDR1 MNHEY, CDR2 SMNVEV (reference sequence). The CDR3 runs 13 residues. V was cut by 4 bases and J by 1 base, with 7 bases left in between. The CDR3 sequence is CASSSTVNYGYTF. The CDR3, as DNA: TGTGCCAGCAGTTCCACAGTTAACTATGGCTACACCTTC.

This chain connects TRBV6-5 to TRBJ2-1; TRBD1 might be the D (6 bases). Trimming shortened V by 6 bases and J by 8 bases, and 11 bases separated the two germline ends. Germline CDR1 reads MNHEY; CDR2 reads SVGAGI. The CDR3 spans 12 residues. CDR3 nucleotide sequence: TGTGCCAGCAGAAACAGGGTTCATGAGCAGTTCTTC. As protein: CASRNRVHEQFF.

The V gene is TRBV29-1, the J gene TRBJ2-1; D not resolved. The length of the CDR3 is 11 residues. Germline V gene data show CDR1 as SQVTM and CDR2 as ANQGSEA. V lost 7 bases, J lost 4 bases, and 8 bases lay in between. CDR3 residues: CSAPLYNEQFF. Here the CDR3 DNA reads TGCAGCGCTCCATTGTACAATGAGCAGTTCTTC.

The chain has TRBV5-4 and TRBJ2-1; 9 positions match TRBD2. Germline V gives CDR1 SGHNT, CDR2 YYREEE (reference sequence). V shed 4 bases, J shed 2 bases, and the junction held 13 bases outside the gene matches. CDR3 size: 18 residues. CDR3 region: CASSIPPRPSGAYNEQFF. The CDR3 DNA reads TGTGCCAGCAGCATACCGCCACGGCCTAGCGGGGCCTACAATGAGCAGTTCTTC.